Listed below are T cell receptor beta chains from one sample, sequenced in a study of cytomegalovirus exposure and HLA in healthy donors. Data came from immunoSEQ multiplex PCR; TCRdb stores just in-frame clones and leaves some out. This table holds 200,000 or so clones, 55% to 75% found once. Sequencing input: PBMCs. The receptors originated from a man between 40 and 49 years old in good health and CMV-seropositive. Both conserved end residues are part of each CDR3. The D gene is left open where the match is weak. Where a row states a size, it is once, few, many or the class of an expanded clone; other rows omit it.

j_gene	v_gene	abundance	d_gene	CDR3nt	CDR3aa
TRBJ1-5	TRBV28	.	.	TGTGCCAGCAGGGGCAGCAATCAGCCCCAGCATTTT	CASRGSNQPQHF
TRBJ1-6	TRBV5-1	.	.	TGCGCCAGCAGGGGGGCGGTAGAGGGGAATTCACCCCTCCACTTT	CASRGAVEGNSPLHF
TRBJ2-7	TRBV5-4	.	.	TGTGCCAGCAGCCATAGGGGTTACGAGCAGTACTTC	CASSHRGYEQYF
TRBJ2-3	TRBV6-5	few	TRBD1	TGTGCCGCCCAGGGGGCCACAGATACGCAGTATTTT	CAAQGATDTQYF
TRBJ2-7	TRBV25-1	.	TRBD1	TGTGCCAGCAGTGAGCCCGGGACAGGGCCAGAGTACGAGCAGTACTTC	CASSEPGTGPEYEQYF
TRBJ2-7	TRBV6-6	few	.	TGTGCCAGCAGTCCCCGCGGTTCGTCCGTCTACGAGCAGTACTTC	CASSPRGSSVYEQYF
TRBJ2-5	TRBV11-1	few	TRBD1	TGTGCCAGCACCAGGACAGGGAGGGAGACCCAGTACTTC	CASTRTGRETQYF
TRBJ1-4	TRBV19	.	TRBD1	TGTGCCAGTAGTTCGAGACCGGGACAGGGACTTGAAAAACTGTTTTTT	CASSSRPGQGLEKLFF
TRBJ2-6	TRBV19	.	.	TGTGCCAGTAGCCCATCATTCTCTGGGGCCAACGTCCTGACTTTC	CASSPSFSGANVLTF
TRBJ2-5	TRBV7-9	.	.	TGTGCCAGCAGCTTAGGAACAGGGCCAGAGACCCAGTACTTC	CASSLGTGPETQYF
TRBJ2-7	TRBV28	.	.	TGTGCCAGCAGTTATCCAGGGGGGTCCTACGAGCAGTACTTC	CASSYPGGSYEQYF
TRBJ1-2	TRBV5-1	once	TRBD1	TGCGCCAGCAGCTCGGCCGGGACAGGGGTAGGCTACACCTTC	CASSSAGTGVGYTF
TRBJ1-1	TRBV18	few	TRBD1	TGTGCCAGCTCACCCCCGGTATGGACAGGGGCCGCTTTCTTT	CASSPPVWTGAAFF
TRBJ1-2	TRBV7-9	few	.	TGTGCCAGCAGCTTAGGCCAGAACTATGGCTACACCTTC	CASSLGQNYGYTF
TRBJ2-7	TRBV6-5	.	.	TGTGCCAGCAGTCTTACAGGGTGGGCCTACGAGCAGTACTTC	CASSLTGWAYEQYF
TRBJ1-6	TRBV5-6	few	.	TGTGCCAGCAGCTTGGGGCACAGATGGACCCACGGGGAGAATTCACCCCTCCACTTT	CASSLGHRWTHGENSPLHF
TRBJ1-1	TRBV6-5	.	.	TGTGCCAGCAGTTACGAAGGAGGGACTGAAGCTTTCTTT	CASSYEGGTEAFF
TRBJ2-7	TRBV5-5	.	TRBD1	TGTGCCAGCAGCTTGTCCCCGACAGGGTCCTACGAGCAGTACTTC	CASSLSPTGSYEQYF
TRBJ1-6	TRBV7-9	few	.	TGTGCCAGCAGCTTATTAGGGGACTATTCACCCCTCCACTTT	CASSLLGDYSPLHF
TRBJ2-1	TRBV29-1	.	.	TGCAGCGCCCCCGAGGGCAATGAGCAGTTCTTC	CSAPEGNEQFF
TRBJ2-2	TRBV2	few	TRBD2	TGTGCCAGAGGACTAGCGGGGGACCCGAACACCGGGGAGCTGTTTTTT	CARGLAGDPNTGELFF
TRBJ2-3	TRBV10-3	.	.	TGTGCCATCAGAAACCAGGGTGAAGGCACAGATACGCAGTATTTT	CAIRNQGEGTDTQYF
TRBJ1-3	TRBV11-2	.	.	TGTGCCAGCAGCTTACAGGAAAGCTCTGGAAACACCATATATTTT	CASSLQESSGNTIYF
TRBJ2-1	TRBV6-1	.	TRBD1	TGTGCCAGCAGTGAACGGGACAGCTACAATGAGCAGTTCTTC	CASSERDSYNEQFF
TRBJ1-2	TRBV11-1	.	.	TGTGCCAGCAGCTTAGCGGCAGGTCTGGCAGGCTACACCTTC	CASSLAAGLAGYTF
TRBJ1-1	TRBV5-1	.	.	TGCGCCAGCAGCTCACTAACTCTCGGGAACACTGAAGCTTTCTTT	CASSSLTLGNTEAFF
TRBJ2-5	TRBV9	.	TRBD2	TGTGCCAGCAGCGTAGGTGCTCTAGCGGGGACGGAGACCCAGTACTTC	CASSVGALAGTETQYF
TRBJ1-1	TRBV10-3	few	TRBD1	TGTGCCATCAGCCCCGACAGGGCGGACACTGAAGCTTTCTTT	CAISPDRADTEAFF
TRBJ2-6	TRBV29-1	.	TRBD1	TGCAGCGTGAGGACAGGGGCAAGCTCTGGGGCCAACGTCCTGACTTTC	CSVRTGASSGANVLTF
TRBJ2-7	TRBV7-2	.	.	TGTGCCAGCAGCGCCAGAGACACCTACGAGCAGTACTTC	CASSARDTYEQYF
TRBJ2-7	TRBV6-6	.	TRBD1	TGTGCCAGCAGCCCCCCAGGGGGCTCCTACGAGCAGTACTTC	CASSPPGGSYEQYF
TRBJ1-1	TRBV5-1	.	.	TGCGCCAGCAGCTTGGGTTTTGCGACTGAAGCTTTCTTT	CASSLGFATEAFF
TRBJ1-2	TRBV29-1	few	TRBD1	TGCAGCGCCCGACCATACACAGGGGACTATGGCTACACCTTC	CSARPYTGDYGYTF
TRBJ1-1	TRBV5-1	.	TRBD1	TGCGCCAGCAGCTCCGGGACAGGGGATATTGAAGCTTTCTTT	CASSSGTGDIEAFF
TRBJ2-1	TRBV27	.	TRBD1	TGTGCCAGCAGTCAAAGGGACAGCCACAATGAGCAGTTCTTC	CASSQRDSHNEQFF
TRBJ2-3	TRBV2	once	TRBD1	TGTGCCAGCAGTGATGCGGGACAGGGTTGGAATACGCAGTATTTT	CASSDAGQGWNTQYF
TRBJ1-3	TRBV28	.	.	TGTGCCAGCAGCGATGGAGGGTACTCTGGAAACACCATATATTTT	CASSDGGYSGNTIYF
TRBJ1-3	TRBV14	.	.	TGTGCCAGCAGCCTCAATTTAGGGGTCCGGAACACCATATATTTT	CASSLNLGVRNTIYF
TRBJ1-6	TRBV6-1	few	.	TGTGCCAGCAGTGAAAAACTAACGGTCCTCCTCCACTTT	CASSEKLTVLLHF
TRBJ1-1	TRBV9	.	TRBD1	TGTGCCAGCAAATTGGGAACAGGGGGCAAGAACACTGAAGCTTTCTTT	CASKLGTGGKNTEAFF
TRBJ1-6	TRBV2	.	TRBD1	TGTGCCAGCAGTGGACAGGGTTCTTCACCCCTCCACTTT	CASSGQGSSPLHF
TRBJ2-7	TRBV28	few	.	TGTGCCAGCAGTTTCCTAGGTCGTGAGCGGGTAGGGTTGGACGAGCAGTACTTC	CASSFLGRERVGLDEQYF
TRBJ1-2	TRBV7-8	.	TRBD1	TGTGCCAGCAGCCCGGGACAGCCCCTTTACTATGGCTACACCTTC	CASSPGQPLYYGYTF
TRBJ2-7	TRBV7-2	.	.	TGTGCCAGCAGCCTGGGGCGGACGTCCTACGAGCAGTACTTC	CASSLGRTSYEQYF
TRBJ2-5	TRBV27	few	TRBD2	TGTGCCAGCAGTTTACGGCGGGGGGATCAAGAGACCCAGTACTTC	CASSLRRGDQETQYF
TRBJ2-7	TRBV28	.	TRBD1	TGTGCCAGCAGTTCCCTCGGGACAGGGCACTACGAGCAGTACTTC	CASSSLGTGHYEQYF
TRBJ2-7	TRBV7-8	.	.	TGTGCCAGCAGCTTCGGATCCGCAGGTCTCTCCTACGAGCAGTACTTC	CASSFGSAGLSYEQYF
TRBJ2-3	TRBV5-4	.	TRBD2	TGTGCCAGCAGCCCGGCGGGGGGGCACAGGGCCGCACGATCAGATACGCAGTATTTT	CASSPAGGHRAARSDTQYF